This T cell receptor beta chain was recovered during a study of blood T cell repertoires in COVID-19. Overall study context: Samples taken during acute and convalescent COVID-19 were collected in the United States, Italy and Spain. PBMCs, B-cell-depleted T cells, or T cells were the source of the cDNA or gDNA that made up the material.

In the study's own analysis: Reference gene primer amplification gave estimated nucleated cell counts. Measured with immunoSEQ multiplex PCR; TCRdb has only the in-frame clones, and not every one. V and J calls plus clone size are reproduced from that table; the DNA served to infer D and trimming. This table holds 40,000 to 65,000 clones, around 80% found once. Within the sample, this clone is large. V was clipped by 3 bases and J by 2 bases, with 8 bases between them. CDR1 and CDR2 from the germline V gene are SQVTM and ANQGSEA. The CDR3 loop spans 13 amino acids. This TCR was sampled from a human donor with active or convalescent COVID-19. The donor label of this sample is uncertain. The chain employs TRBV29-1 and TRBJ1-3; unclear D gene. The material sequenced was peripheral blood. The CDR3 here is CSVESGTGNTIYF. Here the CDR3 DNA reads TGCAGCGTTGAGAGTGGTACTGGAAACACCATATATTTT.